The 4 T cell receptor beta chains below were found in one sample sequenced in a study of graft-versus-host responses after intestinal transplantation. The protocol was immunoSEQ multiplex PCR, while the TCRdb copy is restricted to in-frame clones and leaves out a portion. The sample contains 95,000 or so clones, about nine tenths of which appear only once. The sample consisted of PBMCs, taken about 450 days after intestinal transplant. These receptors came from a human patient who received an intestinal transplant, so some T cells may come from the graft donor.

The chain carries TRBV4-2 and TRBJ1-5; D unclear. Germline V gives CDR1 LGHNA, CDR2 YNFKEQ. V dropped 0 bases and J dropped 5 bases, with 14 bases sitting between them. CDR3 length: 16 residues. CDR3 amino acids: CASSQDLGQSDQPQHF. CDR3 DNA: TGTGCCAGCAGCCAAGATTTAGGGCAGAGCGATCAGCCCCAGCATTTT.

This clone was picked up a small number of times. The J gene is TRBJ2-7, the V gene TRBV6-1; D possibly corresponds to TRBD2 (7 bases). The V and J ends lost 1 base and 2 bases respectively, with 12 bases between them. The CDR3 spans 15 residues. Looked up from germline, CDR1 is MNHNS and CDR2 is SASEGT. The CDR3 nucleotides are TGTGCCAGCAGTGAAGATGGGGGGGCCCCCTACGAGCAGTACTTC. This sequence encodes CASSEDGGAPYEQYF.

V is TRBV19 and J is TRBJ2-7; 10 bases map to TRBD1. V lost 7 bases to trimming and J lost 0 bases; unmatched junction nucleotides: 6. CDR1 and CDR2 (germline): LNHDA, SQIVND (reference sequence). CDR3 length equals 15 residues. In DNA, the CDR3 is TGTGCCAGTACCGCGGACAGGGGGTACTCCTACGAGCAGTACTTC. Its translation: CASTADRGYSYEQYF.

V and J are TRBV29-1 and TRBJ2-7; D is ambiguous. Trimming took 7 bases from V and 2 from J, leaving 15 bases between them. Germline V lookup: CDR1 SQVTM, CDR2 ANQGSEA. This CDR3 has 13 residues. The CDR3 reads CSASGQRTYEQYF. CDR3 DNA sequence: TGCAGCGCCTCGGGTCAACGAACCTACGAGCAGTACTTC.